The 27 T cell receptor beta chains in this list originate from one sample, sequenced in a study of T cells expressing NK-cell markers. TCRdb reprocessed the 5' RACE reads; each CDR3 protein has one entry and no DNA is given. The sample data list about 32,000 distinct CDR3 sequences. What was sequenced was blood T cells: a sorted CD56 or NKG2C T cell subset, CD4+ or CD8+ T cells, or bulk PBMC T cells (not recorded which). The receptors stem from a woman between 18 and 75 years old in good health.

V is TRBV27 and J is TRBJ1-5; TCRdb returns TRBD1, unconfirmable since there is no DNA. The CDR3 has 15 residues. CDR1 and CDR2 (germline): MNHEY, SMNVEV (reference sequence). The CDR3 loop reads CASSVTGGDDQPQHF.

This CDR3 is CASRTASYEQYF. This chain links TRBV27 with TRBJ2-7; TCRdb selects TRBD1, and the lack of DNA leaves this call unchecked. Germline V gene sequence: CDR1 MNHEY, CDR2 SMNVEV (reference sequence). There are 12 residues in the CDR3.

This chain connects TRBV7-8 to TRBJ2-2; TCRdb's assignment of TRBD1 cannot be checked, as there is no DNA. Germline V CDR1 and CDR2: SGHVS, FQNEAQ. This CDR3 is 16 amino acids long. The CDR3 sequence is CASIKRGQSNTGELFF.

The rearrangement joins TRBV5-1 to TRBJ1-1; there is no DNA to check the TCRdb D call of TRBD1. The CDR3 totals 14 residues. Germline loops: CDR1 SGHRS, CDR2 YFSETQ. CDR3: CASSFDRGITEAFF.

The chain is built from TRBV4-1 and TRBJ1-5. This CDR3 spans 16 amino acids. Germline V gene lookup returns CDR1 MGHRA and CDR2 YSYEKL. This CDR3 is CASSQEPNQLNQPQHF.

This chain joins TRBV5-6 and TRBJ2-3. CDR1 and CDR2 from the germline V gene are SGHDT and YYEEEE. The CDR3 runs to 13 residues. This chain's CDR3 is CASSGERADTQYF. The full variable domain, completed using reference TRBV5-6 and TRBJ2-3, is DAGVTQSPTHLIKTRGQQVTLRCSPKSGHDTVSWYQQALGQGPQFIFQYYEEEERQRGNFPDRFSGHQFPNYSSELNVNALLLGDSALYLCASSGERADTQYFGPGTRLTVL.

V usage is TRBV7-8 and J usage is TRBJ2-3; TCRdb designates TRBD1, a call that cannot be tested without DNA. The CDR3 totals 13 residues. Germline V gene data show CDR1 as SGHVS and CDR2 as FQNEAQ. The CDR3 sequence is CASSSQGSDTQYF.

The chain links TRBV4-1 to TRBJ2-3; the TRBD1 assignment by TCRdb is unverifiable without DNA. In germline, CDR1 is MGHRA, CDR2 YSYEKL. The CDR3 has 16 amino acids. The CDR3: CASSQRDRVWADTQYF.

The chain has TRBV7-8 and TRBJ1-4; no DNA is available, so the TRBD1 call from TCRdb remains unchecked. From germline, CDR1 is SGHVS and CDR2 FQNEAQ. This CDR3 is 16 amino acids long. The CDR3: CASSLGWGATNEKLFF.

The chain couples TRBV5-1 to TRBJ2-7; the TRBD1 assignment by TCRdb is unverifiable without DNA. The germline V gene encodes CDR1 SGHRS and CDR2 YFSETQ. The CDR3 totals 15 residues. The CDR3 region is CASSLSGTAFYEQYF.

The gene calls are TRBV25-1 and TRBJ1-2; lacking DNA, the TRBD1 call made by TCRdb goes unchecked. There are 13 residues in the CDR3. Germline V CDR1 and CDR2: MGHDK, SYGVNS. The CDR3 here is CASSPDRNYGYTF.

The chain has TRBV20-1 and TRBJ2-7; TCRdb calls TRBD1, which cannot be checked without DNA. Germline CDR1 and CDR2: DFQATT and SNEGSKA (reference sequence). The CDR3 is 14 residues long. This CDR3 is CSAVRQGSSYEQYF.

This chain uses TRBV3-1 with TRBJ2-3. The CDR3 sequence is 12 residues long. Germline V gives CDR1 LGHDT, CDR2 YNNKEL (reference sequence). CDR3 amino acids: CASSQELDTQYF.

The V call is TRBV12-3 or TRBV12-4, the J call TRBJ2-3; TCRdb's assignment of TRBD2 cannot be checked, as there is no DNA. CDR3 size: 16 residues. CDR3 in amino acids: CASPPPSGTSTDTQYF.

This CDR3 reads CASNLAGAAYEQYF. The chain joins TRBV28 to TRBJ2-7; TCRdb returns TRBD2, unconfirmable since there is no DNA. Germline V gives CDR1 MDHEN, CDR2 SYDVKM. The CDR3 extends over 14 amino acids.

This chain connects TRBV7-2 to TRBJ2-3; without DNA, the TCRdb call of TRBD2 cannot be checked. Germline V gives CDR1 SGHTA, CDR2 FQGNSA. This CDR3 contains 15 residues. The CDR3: CASSSSISGTDTQYF. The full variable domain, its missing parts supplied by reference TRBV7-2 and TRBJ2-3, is GAGVSQSPSNKVTEKGKDVELRCDPISGHTALYWYRQSLGQGLEFLIYFQGNSAPDKSGLPSDRFSAERTGGSVSTLTIQRTQQEDSAVYLCASSSSISGTDTQYFGPGTRLTVL.

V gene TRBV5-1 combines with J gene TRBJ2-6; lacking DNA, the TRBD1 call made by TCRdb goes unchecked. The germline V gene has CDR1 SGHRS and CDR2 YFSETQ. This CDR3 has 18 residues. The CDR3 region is CASSLEGGSGYGANVLTF. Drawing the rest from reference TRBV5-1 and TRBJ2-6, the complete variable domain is KAGVTQTPRYLIKTRGQQVTLSCSPISGHRSVSWYQQTPGQGLQFLFEYFSETQRNKGNFPGRFSGRQFSNSRSEMNVSTLELGDSALYLCASSLEGGSGYGANVLTFGAGSRLTVL.

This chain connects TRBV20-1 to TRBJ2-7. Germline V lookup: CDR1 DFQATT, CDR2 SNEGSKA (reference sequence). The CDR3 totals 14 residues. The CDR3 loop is CSATDRRSPYEQYF.

The chain's CDR3 is CASSQGLAGDDEQFF. The chain employs TRBV4-1 and TRBJ2-1; the D call of TRBD2 rests on TCRdb alone, since no DNA is present to check it. CDR3 length: 15 residues. Looked up from germline, CDR1 is MGHRA and CDR2 is YSYEKL.

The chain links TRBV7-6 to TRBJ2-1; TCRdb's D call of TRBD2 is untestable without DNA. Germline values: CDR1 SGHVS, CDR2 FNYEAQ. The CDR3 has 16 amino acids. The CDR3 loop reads CASSLWRGGGYNEQFF.

The CDR3 sequence: CASSAHRTSGSPDTQYF. V and J are TRBV9 and TRBJ2-3; the TRBD2 assignment by TCRdb is unverifiable without DNA. The CDR3 is 17 amino acids. Per the germline V gene, CDR1 is SGDLS and CDR2 is YYNGEE.

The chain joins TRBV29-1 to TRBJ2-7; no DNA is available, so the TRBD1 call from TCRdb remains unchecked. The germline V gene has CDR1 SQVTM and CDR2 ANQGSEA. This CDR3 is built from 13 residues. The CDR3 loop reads CSAGEAVSYEQYF.

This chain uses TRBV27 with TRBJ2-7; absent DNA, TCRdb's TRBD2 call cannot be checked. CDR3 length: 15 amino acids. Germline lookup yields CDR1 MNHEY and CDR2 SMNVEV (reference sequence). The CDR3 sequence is CASSLSESGYYEQYF.

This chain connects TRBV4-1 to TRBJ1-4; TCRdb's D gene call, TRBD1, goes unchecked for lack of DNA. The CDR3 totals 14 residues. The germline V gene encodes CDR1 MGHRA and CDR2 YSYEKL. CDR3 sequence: CASSQGIQVGMLFF.

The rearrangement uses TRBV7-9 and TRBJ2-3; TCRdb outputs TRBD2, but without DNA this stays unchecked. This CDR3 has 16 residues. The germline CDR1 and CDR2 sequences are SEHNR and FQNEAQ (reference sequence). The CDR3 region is CASSPKRLAGTDTQYF.

CDR3 residues: CASSLGGLAGEGEQYF. This chain uses TRBV12-3 or TRBV12-4 with TRBJ2-7; TCRdb's D call, TRBD2, is unchecked because there is no DNA. The length of the CDR3 is 16 residues.

The CDR3 loop reads CASSEGRSTQYF. The chain has TRBV25-1 and TRBJ2-3; TCRdb's assignment of TRBD1 cannot be checked, as there is no DNA. This CDR3 region has 12 residues. CDR1 is MGHDK, CDR2 SYGVNS, per germline. The whole variable domain, remainder taken from reference TRBV25-1 and TRBJ2-3, is EADIYQTPRYLVIGTGKKITLECSQTMGHDKMYWYQQDPGMELHLIHYSYGVNSTEKGDLSSESTVSRIRTEHFPLTLESARPSHTSQYLCASSEGRSTQYFGPGTRLTVL.